This TCR beta chain comes out of a study of T cells in Graves' hyperthyroidism and ophthalmopathy. Overall study context: Peripheral blood was drawn at first diagnosis, prior to all treatment.

There were TCR beta CDR3 regions amplified from RNA transcripts. First-round RT-PCR of the TCR CDR3 relied on the HTBI primer set. TCRdb ran MiXCR on the multiplex PCR reads and lists one entry per CDR3 protein. The top ten hold roughly a sixth of the sample, which has more than 550,000 distinct CDR3 sequences, roughly 17% seen once. Unmatched junction bases numbered 11, after V lost 3 bases and J lost 4 bases. Germline CDR1 and CDR2: SGHNT and YYREEE (reference sequence). This CDR3 is 16 amino acids long. Stable Graves' hyperthyroidism meant no ophthalmopathy progression within 18 months. The source of this sequence is a man in his forties or fifties with Graves' hyperthyroidism. The chain carries TRBV5-4 and TRBJ2-7; 9 bases agree with TRBD2. The sequenced material came from blood. CDR3 region: CASSSPAGGPLYEQYF. DNA for the CDR3: TGTGCCAGCAGCTCCCCGGCGGGAGGGCCCTTATACGAGCAGTACTTC.